There are many counts of the clone carrying this T cell receptor (beta chain). The CDR3 totals 12 residues. Germline V gene lookup returns CDR1 DFQATT and CDR2 SNEGSKA (reference sequence). TCRdb re-called the RT-PCR reads with MiXCR, one entry per CDR3 protein. This sample yields almost 700,000 distinct CDR3 sequences, of which approximately 14% are seen a single time; roughly 3.6% belongs to the top ten. Sequenced sample: memory CD4+ T cells from blood. The clonotype was recovered from a female donor in good health, serving as a healthy control. The rearrangement joins TRBV20-1 to TRBJ2-3; no reliable D call. In nucleotides, the CDR3 is TGCAGCGCATCGGGCGGCGCAGATACGCAGTATTTT. It codes for CSASGGADTQYF.